This T cell receptor (beta chain) derives from a study of shared clonotypes between healthy human individuals (dated by TCRdb to the early 2020s). With respect to the entire study: A couple of women and a few men aged 18 to 49 years were included in the cohort. To increase sequencing depth and limit assay-specific biases, TCR repertoire library preparation and sequencing were carried out by different laboratories using diverse techniques. To estimate repertoire size and how much clonotypes are shared between individuals, the study performed deep sequencing of blood TCR repertoires from roughly five healthy adults. Each donor's leukapheresis produced roughly between about 0.8 and 8.9 billion PBMCs. Per donor, three plates each were used for CD4 naive and CD4 memory, two for CD8 naive, and one for CD8 memory.

Trimming takes 2 bases from V and 3 bases from J, and the germline ends sit 11 bases apart. The CDR3 starts with the cysteine, ends with the phenylalanine, and has 14 residues. Of the read, only the CDR3 DNA is kept; its 42 bases are in frame from base 1. CDR1 and CDR2, looked up from the germline V gene, are MNHNS and SASEGT. Using the deep immunoSEQ assay, TCR CDR3 regions were amplified from genomic DNA by multiplex PCR. Genomic DNA extracted from each cell subset was distributed evenly over all wells of several immunoSEQ 96-well plates, and each plate served as one replicate. For sorted subsets, roughly 200 ng genomic DNA, equal to about 30,000 T cell genomes, was loaded into each replicate PCR. Purified libraries were measured with a Qubit 3.0 fluorometer, size-checked on a Bioanalyzer 2100, and measured again with the KAPA Library Quantification kit. A separate single-read 150-cycle Illumina NextSeq 550 flow cell was used to sequence each immunoSEQ 96-well plate. As for the original processing: Because only junctional sequences without quality scores were contained in the immunoSEQ output, filtering matching that applied to full-length reads could not be performed. Sequences were annotated with PyIR, a Python wrapper for IgBLAST v1.9, using IMGT germline references to assign V/J genes and CDR3. Reads were removed for weak V/J assignments (E-value above 1e-6), missing CDR3, stop codons, out-of-frame junctions, or ambiguous translated residues. V3J clonotypes were defined as sequences sharing an identical inferred V gene, J gene, and CDR3 amino acid sequence. To compute the percentage overlap between repertoires, the number of shared unique clonotypes was divided by the size of the smaller repertoire. RTK rarefaction, the Chao1 estimator, and Recon v2.1 estimates of unobserved clonotypes were used to assess repertoire richness. Generation probabilities for all TCRbeta clonotypes obtained by the gDNA method from several donors were computed using OLGA. Sourced from immuneACCESS, this table was stored by TCRdb with only in-frame sequences that have V and J called. A share of the clones is absent; for the studies checked, an unresolved V gene accounts for under half, and the remainder has no known explanation. V and J calls and clone size are those listed in that table; D and trimming were worked out from the DNA. The sample data list hundreds of thousands of clones, and about 95% of these were observed just once. The ten largest clones take up under 0.06% of the sample.

With regard to this clone: Its specific antigen is unknown. Base quality data are lacking; no much larger clone is found one base away.

Study-level results and caveats: Incomplete sequencing was indicated by rarefaction of sorted-subset datasets, despite the large sequencing depth. Compared with non-shared clonotypes, clonotypes shared by all four sorted-subset donors had higher generation probabilities. Sampling was restricted to blood, and TCR repertoires in tissues likely differ from the TCR repertoires found in blood. Because the study included only a small number of donors, the genetic and exposure-history diversity represented was limited. Pairwise subsampling indicated that sequencing depth was expected to affect the degree of clonotype sharing among donors. Sharing across a handful of donors was observed for around 4.8% of naive CD4, less than 4% of naive CD8, 2.3% of memory CD4, and approximately 0.41% of memory CD8 clonotypes. Naive subsets generally had larger estimated clonotype richness than memory subsets did.

The donors were healthy, HIV-negative adults with no recently reported acute infections or vaccinations. Every donor was a Caucasian adult residing in Nashville, Tennessee, USA. Magnetic negative selection was used to enrich CD4+ T cells, after which naive cells were positively selected on CD45RA and the negative fraction became the memory subset. Blood was collected by leukapheresis, and PBMCs were isolated by Ficoll-Histopaque density gradient centrifugation and then cryopreserved in liquid nitrogen vapor phase. Purity and quantity of every magnetically sorted T cell population were checked by analytical flow cytometry. Genomic DNA was isolated from every sorted fraction and measured by UV absorbance on a Nanodrop 2000c.

The chain is encoded by TRBV6-1 joined to TRBJ2-7; perhaps TRBD1 is the D gene, with 7 bases matching. This receptor was taken from a woman under 40 in good health. The sequenced material came from naive CD4+ T cells sorted from blood. Reading the label with the study, this specimen's cell subset or site is: CD45RA+ positively selected. This receptor has the CDR3 CASSEQGGLYEQYF. The DNA sequence is TGTGCCAGCAGTGAACAGGGGGGACTCTACGAGCAGTACTTC.